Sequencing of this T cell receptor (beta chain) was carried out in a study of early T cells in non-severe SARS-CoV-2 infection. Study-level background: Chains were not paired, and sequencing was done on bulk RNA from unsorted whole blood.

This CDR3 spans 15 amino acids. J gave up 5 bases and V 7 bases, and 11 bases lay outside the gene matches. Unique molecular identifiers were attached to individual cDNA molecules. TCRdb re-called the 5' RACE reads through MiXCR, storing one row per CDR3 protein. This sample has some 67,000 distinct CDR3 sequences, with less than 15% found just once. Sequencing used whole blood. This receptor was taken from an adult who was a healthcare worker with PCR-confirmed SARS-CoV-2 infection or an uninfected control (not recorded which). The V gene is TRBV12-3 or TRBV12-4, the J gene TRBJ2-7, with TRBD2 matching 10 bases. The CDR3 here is CASKAGGAIGHEQYF. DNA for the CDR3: TGTGCCAGCAAAGCGGGGGGGGCCATCGGCCACGAGCAGTACTTC.